This entry describes one T cell receptor beta chain. Its antigen is unknown. The sample originates from a study of cytotoxic CD8 clonotypes in ibrutinib-treated CLL. Whole-study context: Mean yields were 255,043 productive templates and about 94,000 productive rearrangements per sample.

Overall study results and limits: Sampling of sustained-remission and progressing patients occurred at differing times. Upon ibrutinib response clonality rose, and upon progression it fell back toward baseline. Public clonotypes were uncommon and contracted or stayed stable on treatment.

With 2 bases removed from V and 7 bases from J, the gap between germline ends came to 15 bases. This CDR3 is 15 amino acids long. The germline CDR1 and CDR2 sequences are SGHTA and FQGNSA. Assay used: immunoSEQ multiplex PCR; TCRdb lists only in-frame clones, some missing. The sample lists over 110,000 clones, 91% occurring once. Sequences were derived from PBMCs, sampled after 12 months of ibrutinib treatment. The chain has TRBV7-2 and TRBJ2-1; no firm D call. The sequence came from a human donor with chronic lymphocytic leukemia. CDR3 amino acids: CASSLIRNHLNEQFF. In DNA, the CDR3 is TGTGCCAGCAGCTTAATACGAAACCACCTGAATGAGCAGTTCTTC.